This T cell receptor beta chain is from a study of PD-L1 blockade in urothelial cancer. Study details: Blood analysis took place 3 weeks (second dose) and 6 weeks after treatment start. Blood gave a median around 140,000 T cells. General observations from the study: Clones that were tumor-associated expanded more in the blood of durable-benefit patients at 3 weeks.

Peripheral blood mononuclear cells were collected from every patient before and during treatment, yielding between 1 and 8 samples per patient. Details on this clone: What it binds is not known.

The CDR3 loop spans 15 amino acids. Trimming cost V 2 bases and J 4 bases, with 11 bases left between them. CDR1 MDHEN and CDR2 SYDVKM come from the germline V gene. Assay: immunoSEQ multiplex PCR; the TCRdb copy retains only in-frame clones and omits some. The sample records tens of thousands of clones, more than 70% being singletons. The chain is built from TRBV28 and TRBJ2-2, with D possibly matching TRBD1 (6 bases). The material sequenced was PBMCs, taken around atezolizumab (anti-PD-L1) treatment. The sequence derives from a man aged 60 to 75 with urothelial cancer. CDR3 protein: CASSLARQVTGELFF. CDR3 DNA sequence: TGTGCCAGCAGTTTAGCCCGACAGGTCACCGGGGAGCTGTTTTTT.